This T cell receptor beta chain was documented in a study of OX40 agonist ivuxolimab in advanced cancers. Method: immunoSEQ multiplex PCR; TCRdb's copy keeps in-frame clones and lacks some. The sample consists of about 60,000 clones, 83% of them appearing once. Per germline, CDR1 SGHRS and CDR2 YFSETQ. The CDR3 contains 15 residues. V trimming: 0 bases; J trimming: 1 base; junction bases outside the gene matches: 3. Blood sampling took place at baseline, cycle 4 day 1, and cycle 7 day 1. This clone was counted once. This chain joins TRBV5-1 and TRBJ2-7; 8 bases match TRBD1. This clonotype originated in an adult with an advanced solid tumor such as melanoma, head and neck, liver or kidney cancer. The sample here was CD4+ or CD8+ T cells sorted from blood, taken in a trial of the OX40 agonist ivuxolimab. DNA of the CDR3: TGCGCCAGCAGCTTGGAGGGACAGGTATCCTACGAGCAGTACTTC. This codes for CASSLEGQVSYEQYF.